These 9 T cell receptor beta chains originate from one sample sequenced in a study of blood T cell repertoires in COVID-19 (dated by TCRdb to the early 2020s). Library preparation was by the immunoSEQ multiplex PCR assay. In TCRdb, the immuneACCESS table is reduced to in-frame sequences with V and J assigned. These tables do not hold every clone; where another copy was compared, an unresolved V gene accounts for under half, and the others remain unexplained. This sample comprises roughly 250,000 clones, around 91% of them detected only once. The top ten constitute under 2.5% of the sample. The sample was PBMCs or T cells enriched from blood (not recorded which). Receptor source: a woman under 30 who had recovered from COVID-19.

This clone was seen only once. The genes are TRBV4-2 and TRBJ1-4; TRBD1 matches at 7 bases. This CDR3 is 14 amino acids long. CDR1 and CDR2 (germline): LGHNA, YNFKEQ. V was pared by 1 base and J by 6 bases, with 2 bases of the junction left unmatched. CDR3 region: CASSQGQGYEKLFF. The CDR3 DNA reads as TGTGCCAGCAGCCAAGGACAGGGTTATGAAAAACTGTTTTTT.

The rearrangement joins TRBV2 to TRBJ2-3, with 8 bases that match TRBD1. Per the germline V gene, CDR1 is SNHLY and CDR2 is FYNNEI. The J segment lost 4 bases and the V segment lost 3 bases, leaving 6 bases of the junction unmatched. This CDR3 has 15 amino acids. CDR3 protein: CASSDPDRGADTQYF. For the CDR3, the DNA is TGTGCCAGCAGTGACCCCGACAGGGGCGCAGATACGCAGTATTTT.

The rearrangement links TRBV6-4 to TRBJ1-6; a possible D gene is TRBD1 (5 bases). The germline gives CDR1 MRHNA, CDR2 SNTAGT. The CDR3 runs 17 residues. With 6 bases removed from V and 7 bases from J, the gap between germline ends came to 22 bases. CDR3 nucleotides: TGTGCCAGCAGGGACACACTCCGGGGGGGAGGGAATTCACCCCTCCACTTT. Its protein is CASRDTLRGGGNSPLHF.

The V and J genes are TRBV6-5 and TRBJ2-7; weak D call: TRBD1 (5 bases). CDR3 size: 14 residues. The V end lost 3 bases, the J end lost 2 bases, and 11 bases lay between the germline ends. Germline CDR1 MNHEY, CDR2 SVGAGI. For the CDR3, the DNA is TGTGCCAGCAGTTATGATGTCAGGGCCTACGAGCAGTACTTC. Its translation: CASSYDVRAYEQYF.

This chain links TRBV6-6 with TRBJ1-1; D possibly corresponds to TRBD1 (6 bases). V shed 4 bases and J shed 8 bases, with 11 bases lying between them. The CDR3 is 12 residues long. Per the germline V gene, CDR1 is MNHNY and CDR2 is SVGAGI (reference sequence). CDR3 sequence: CASSFMTGEAFF. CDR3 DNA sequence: TGTGCCAGCAGTTTTATGACAGGCGAAGCTTTCTTT.

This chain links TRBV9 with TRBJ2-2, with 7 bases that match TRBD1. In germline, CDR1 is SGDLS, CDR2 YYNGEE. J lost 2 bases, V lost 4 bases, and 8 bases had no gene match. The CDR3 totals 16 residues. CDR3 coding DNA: TGTGCCAGCAGCCTAAGACAGGGCCCCAACACCGGGGAGCTGTTTTTT. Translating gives CASSLRQGPNTGELFF.

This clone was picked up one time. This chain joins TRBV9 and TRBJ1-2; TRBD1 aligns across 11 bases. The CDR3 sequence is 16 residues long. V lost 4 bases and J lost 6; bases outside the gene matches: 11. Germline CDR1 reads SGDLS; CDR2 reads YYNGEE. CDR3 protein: CASSPRTGGSPDGYTF. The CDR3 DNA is TGTGCCAGCAGCCCGCGGACAGGGGGCTCCCCAGATGGCTACACCTTC.

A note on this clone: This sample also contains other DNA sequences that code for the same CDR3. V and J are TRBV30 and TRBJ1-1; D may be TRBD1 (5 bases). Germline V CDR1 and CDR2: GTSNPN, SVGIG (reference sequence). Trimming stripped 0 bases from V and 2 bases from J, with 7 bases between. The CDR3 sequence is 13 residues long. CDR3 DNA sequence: TGTGCCTGGAGTGTAGACAGAAACACTGAAGCTTTCTTT. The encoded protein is CAWSVDRNTEAFF.

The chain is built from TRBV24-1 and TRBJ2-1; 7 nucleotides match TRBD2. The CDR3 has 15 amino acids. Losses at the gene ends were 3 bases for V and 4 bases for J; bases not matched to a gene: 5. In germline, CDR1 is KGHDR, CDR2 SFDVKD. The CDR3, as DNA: TGTGCCACCAGTGATGTGGGGGGGGGTTACAATGAGCAGTTCTTC. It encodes CATSDVGGGYNEQFF.